In this sample, the clone carrying this T cell receptor beta chain turned up once. The protocol was immunoSEQ multiplex PCR, while the TCRdb copy is restricted to in-frame clones and leaves out a portion. The sample has about 100,000 clones; 70% to 80% are singletons. The sample comes from a study of blood T cell repertoires in COVID-19. CDR3 size: 15 residues. CDR1 and CDR2 (germline): DFQATT, SNEGSKA (reference sequence). The ends were cut back, 3 bases at V and 0 bases at J, with 13 bases in the middle. This chain connects TRBV20-1 to TRBJ2-3; maybe TRBD2 (6 bases). The sample comprised peripheral blood. The TCR originated in a man in his 70s with active or convalescent COVID-19. The CDR3 sequence is CSASGGLKSTDTQYF. The CDR3 DNA sequence: TGCAGTGCTAGTGGGGGACTTAAAAGCACAGATACGCAGTATTTT.